A selection of T cell receptor beta chains follows, all from one sample in a study of a mutant IDH1 vaccine in newly diagnosed glioma. This table comes from immunoSEQ multiplex PCR, and its TCRdb copy is limited to in-frame clones, with some not included. Of about 51,000 clones listed, roughly 80% were seen once; the top ten hold over 1.5%. The sequencing here drew on PBMCs, taken from a glioma patient treated with radiotherapy, temozolomide or both. The receptors were gathered from a woman between 35 and 50 years old with glioma. CDR3s include the opening cysteine and the closing phenylalanine or tryptophan. Each record gives: D gene, clone size, J gene, V gene, CDR3 DNA, CDR3 protein. A D gene is named only where the DNA matches it firmly. Part of the rows lack a size; the others show once, few, many or a class for expanded clones.

TRBD1,.,TRBJ2-4,TRBV6-1,TGTGCCAGCAGGCCTCCCGGGACAGGGAAAAACATTCAGTACTTC,CASRPPGTGKNIQYF
TRBD2,.,TRBJ2-1,TRBV29-1,TGCAGCGTTGAAAGAAGCGGGGGGGCCTTGGGGGAGCAGTTCTTC,CSVERSGGALGEQFF
TRBD1,.,TRBJ1-4,TRBV7-9,TGTGCCAGCAGCCGGGACAGCCAAGAAAAGGTGTTTTTT,CASSRDSQEKVFF
.,.,TRBJ1-1,TRBV30,TGTGCCTGGAGTGCTAGGGTCCTCGGATTTTCTGAAGCTTTCTTT,CAWSARVLGFSEAFF
.,.,TRBJ2-7,TRBV6-1,TGTGCCAGCAGTGAATCGACAGACTACGAGCAGTACTTC,CASSESTDYEQYF
TRBD1,.,TRBJ2-7,TRBV19,TGTGCCAGTAGTATAGGCCCCCCGGACAGGGACTACGAGCAGTACTTC,CASSIGPPDRDYEQYF
.,.,TRBJ2-2,TRBV5-1,TGCGCCAGCAGCTTGAAGGGAATGAACACCGGGGAGCTGTTTTTT,CASSLKGMNTGELFF
.,.,TRBJ2-7,TRBV7-9,TGTGCCAGCAGCTTTTCCGGCGAGCAGTACTTC,CASSFSGEQYF
.,once,TRBJ1-1,TRBV6-1,TGTGCCAGCAGGGACAGCCTTCTATCCGCTTTCTTT,CASRDSLLSAFF
TRBD1,few,TRBJ1-5,TRBV19,TGTGCCAGTAGTGAACAGGGGAGAGGCAATCAGCCCCAGCATTTT,CASSEQGRGNQPQHF
TRBD1,.,TRBJ2-7,TRBV30,TGTGCCGGGAACCAGGGGGCTTCTTACGAGCAGTACTTC,CAGNQGASYEQYF
TRBD1,.,TRBJ2-3,TRBV6-5,TGTGCCAGCTGTGGGACAGGGAGATTCACAGATACGCAGTATTTT,CASCGTGRFTDTQYF
.,few,TRBJ1-2,TRBV9,TGTGCCAGCAGCGCCCGGGACCTTTACCCAATCAATGGCTACACCTTC,CASSARDLYPINGYTF
.,.,TRBJ1-1,TRBV5-1,TGCGCCAGCAGCTTAGGCGGAAAGAGCACTGAAGCTTTCTTT,CASSLGGKSTEAFF
.,.,TRBJ2-1,TRBV6-5,TGTGCCAGCAGTTACACTTCTGAGCAGTTCTTC,CASSYTSEQFF
.,.,TRBJ2-6,TRBV6-1,TGTGCCAGCAGGGACAGCAGCTCTGGGGCCAACGTCCTGACTTTC,CASRDSSSGANVLTF
.,few,TRBJ1-1,TRBV30,TGTGCCTGGAGTGCGGGGAGCGGAGGCACTGAAGCTTTCTTT,CAWSAGSGGTEAFF
.,few,TRBJ1-1,TRBV4-1,TGCGCCAGCAGCCGAGAGGGGAGTAGGGTAAACACTGAAGCTTTCTTT,CASSREGSRVNTEAFF
.,once,TRBJ1-6,TRBV6-1,TGTGCCAGCAGTGAAGTAGGAAATTCACCCCTCCACTTT,CASSEVGNSPLHF
.,.,TRBJ1-1,TRBV5-5,TGTGCCAGCAGCTTGATTTGGGGGAACACTGAAGCTTTCTTT,CASSLIWGNTEAFF
TRBD1,.,TRBJ1-1,TRBV19,TGTGCCAGTAATCCCGACAGGGCGGACACTGAAGCTTTCTTT,CASNPDRADTEAFF
.,.,TRBJ1-1,TRBV7-9,TGTGCCAGCAGCTTAGTTCCAGGGGTGGACACTGAAGCTTTCTTT,CASSLVPGVDTEAFF
TRBD1,.,TRBJ2-3,TRBV6-5,TGTGCCAGCAGTTACGGACAGGGGGAACCAGATACGCAGTATTTT,CASSYGQGEPDTQYF
.,.,TRBJ2-6,TRBV7-2,TGTGCCAGCAGCTTACAGTCTGGGGCCAACGTCCTGACTTTC,CASSLQSGANVLTF
.,.,TRBJ1-6,TRBV5-8,TGTGCCAGCAGCTGGGGCTCGGGACGTAATTCACCCCTCCACTTT,CASSWGSGRNSPLHF
.,.,TRBJ1-1,TRBV4-1,TGCGCCAGCAGCCAAGGGTGGGGCTTGAACACTGAAGCTTTCTTT,CASSQGWGLNTEAFF
.,.,TRBJ2-6,TRBV30,TGTGCCTGGACCAGATACTCTGGGGCCAACGTCCTGACTTTC,CAWTRYSGANVLTF
TRBD2,once,TRBJ2-1,TRBV2,TGTGCCAGCGCACTAGCGGGACCCTACAATGAGCAGTTCTTC,CASALAGPYNEQFF